Each of the 15 T cell receptor beta chains below was sequenced from the same sample in a study of CD8 T cells in ankylosing spondylitis. One entry per CDR3 protein, called by TCRdb with MiXCR from the 5' RACE reads. The sample includes approximately 90,000 distinct CDR3 sequences, almost 8.5% of them seen just once. Specimen: blood, either unsorted or a sorted T cell fraction (not recorded which). These receptors all come from a male donor with ankylosing spondylitis or in good health (not recorded which).

This clonotype was counted at least ten times. The genes are TRBV27 and TRBJ2-7, with unresolved D. This CDR3 has 13 residues. V was clipped by 0 bases and J by 7 bases, with 10 bases between them. CDR1 MNHEY and CDR2 SMNVEV come from the germline V gene (reference sequence). CDR3 sequence (DNA): TGTGCCAGCAGTTTATCCGTGGCTGGGGAGCAGTACTTC. Residues: CASSLSVAGEQYF.

The table lists this clonotype with many counts. The rearrangement links TRBV4-3 to TRBJ1-1, with D hard to call. V lost 6 bases and J lost 0, with 11 bases in between. CDR3 size: 14 residues. Germline loops: CDR1 LGHNA, CDR2 YSLEER. CDR3 region: CASSRGPLNTEAFF. CDR3 nucleotides: TGCGCCAGCAGTCGGGGTCCCTTGAACACTGAAGCTTTCTTT.

This clonotype was counted between two and nine times. The chain combines TRBV12-3 or TRBV12-4 with TRBJ1-5; no clear D gene. This CDR3 comprises 14 residues. V lost 5 bases to trimming and J lost 0 bases, with 8 bases between them. CDR3 nucleotides: TGTGCCAGCAGTAAGGACCATAGCAATCAGCCCCAGCATTTT. It encodes CASSKDHSNQPQHF.

This clonotype was seen repeatedly, ten times or more. The germline gene is not matched at one end of the junction; a read error may be the cause. V gene TRBV7-7 combines with J gene TRBJ2-5; D is uncertain. Germline V CDR1 and CDR2: SSHAT, FNYEAQ (reference sequence). The CDR3 runs 13 residues. DNA for the CDR3: TGTGCTAGCAGCCCAGGTGTCAGAGAGACCCAGTACTTC. Its translation is CASSPGVRETQYF.

The rearrangement uses TRBV7-2 and TRBJ2-3, with TRBD2 as a possible D gene (5 bases). Trimming took off 1 base at V and 4 bases at J, with 15 bases between the two ends. CDR1 is SGHTA, CDR2 FQGNSA, per germline. The CDR3 runs to 16 residues. For the CDR3, the DNA is TGTGCCAGCAGCTTAGATTCGGGGAGAAGGGCAGATACGCAGTATTTT. It yields the protein CASSLDSGRRADTQYF.

This clonotype was seen ten or more times. Here the CDR3 reads CAISEQPNTGELFF. The DNA for the CDR3 is TGTGCCATCAGTGAACAGCCGAACACCGGGGAGCTGTTTTTT. This rearrangement joins TRBV10-3 to TRBJ2-2; D is unclear. The CDR3 covers 14 residues. CDR1 and CDR2 (germline): ENHRY, SYGVKD. Deletions cut 3 bases from V and 0 bases from J, with 5 bases between.

The sample holds many counts of this clonotype. CDR3 in DNA: TGCGCCAGCAGCCAGACCGCGAGCGGGAGCTCCTACAATGAGCAGTTCTTC. This encodes CASSQTASGSSYNEQFF. The chain links TRBV5-1 to TRBJ2-1; 8 bases align to TRBD2. After removal of 4 bases from V and 0 bases from J, the junction contained 9 bases not matched to a gene. CDR3 length: 17 residues. Germline CDR1 is SGHRS and CDR2 is YFSETQ.

The sample holds a few counts of this clonotype. The rearrangement uses TRBV5-1 and TRBJ2-3; a possible D gene is TRBD2 (5 bases). Trimming removed 3 bases at V and 4 bases at J, with 15 bases between. This CDR3 is 15 amino acids long. Looked up from germline, CDR1 is SGHRS and CDR2 is YFSETQ. The CDR3 protein is CASSSLGSRSDTQYF. CDR3 sequence (DNA): TGCGCCAGCAGCTCCCTGGGGAGCCGGTCAGATACGCAGTATTTT.

In its sample, this clonotype was seen many times. The chain has TRBV7-9 and TRBJ1-1; possible D gene TRBD1, 5 bases. The ends were cut back, 1 base at V and 8 bases at J, with 14 bases in the middle. Germline V gene sequence: CDR1 SEHNR, CDR2 FQNEAQ (reference sequence). The CDR3 has 14 residues. CDR3 bases: TGTGCCAGCAGCTTAGAACCGGGCAGGGTGGAAGCTTTCTTT. Its protein product is CASSLEPGRVEAFF.

This clonotype came up many times. The rearrangement joins TRBV13 to TRBJ1-6, with D hard to call. V gave up 2 bases and J gave up 5 bases, with 10 bases separating them. From germline, CDR1 is PRHDT and CDR2 FYEKMQ (reference sequence). The CDR3 runs 15 residues. The CDR3 loop is CASSLTSENNSPLHF. CDR3 nucleotides: TGTGCCAGCAGCTTAACGTCAGAGAATAATTCACCCCTCCACTTT.

This clonotype was counted only a few times. The gene calls are TRBV12-3 or TRBV12-4 and TRBJ1-4; TRBD1 might be the D (5 bases). The CDR3 has 12 residues. V was cut by 6 bases and J by 7 bases, with 9 bases left in between. The CDR3 protein is CASSWDGEKLFF. CDR3 DNA: TGTGCCAGCAGCTGGGACGGTGAAAAACTGTTTTTT.

This clonotype was observed at least ten times. The CDR3 region is CASSARGGYEQYF. The CDR3 bases are TGTGCCAGCTCCGCAAGGGGGGGGTACGAGCAGTACTTC. The V and J genes are TRBV18 and TRBJ2-7; tentatively, D is TRBD2 (7 bases). The CDR3 has 13 residues. Trimming took off 6 bases at V and 4 bases at J, with 13 bases between the two ends. The V gene's germline CDR1 is KGHSH and CDR2 LQKENI. Full variable domain (remainder filled in from reference TRBV18 and TRBJ2-7): NAGVMQNPRHLVRRRGQEARLRCSPMKGHSHVYWYRQLPEEGLKFMVYLQKENIIDESGMPKERFSAEFPKEGPSILRIQQVVRGDSAAYFCASSARGGYEQYFGPGTRLTVT.

This clonotype was counted ten times or more. This rearrangement joins TRBV6-5 to TRBJ2-5; TRBD2 matches at 9 bases. Looked up from germline, CDR1 is MNHEY and CDR2 is SVGAGI. CDR3 size: 15 residues. Unmatched junction bases numbered 10, after V lost 2 bases and J lost 9 bases. The CDR3 protein is CASSYPTSGQLAQYF. The CDR3 DNA reads as TGTGCCAGCAGTTACCCGACTAGCGGCCAATTGGCCCAGTACTTC.

This clonotype was picked up many times. The chain recombines TRBV5-5 with TRBJ2-7; 8 bases align to TRBD2. This CDR3 has 16 amino acids. Germline lookup yields CDR1 SGHKS and CDR2 YYEKEE (reference sequence). The V and J ends lost 4 bases and 3 bases, in that order; junction bases with no gene match: 12. The CDR3 loop is CASSTRSRGGFYEQYF. The CDR3 nucleotides read TGTGCCAGCAGCACGCGTTCCCGCGGGGGGTTCTACGAGCAGTACTTC.

This clonotype was found many times. The chain carries TRBV20-1 and TRBJ2-1; possible D gene TRBD2, 5 bases. Germline V gives CDR1 DFQATT, CDR2 SNEGSKA (reference sequence). The CDR3 has 14 amino acids. V lost 1 base and J 3 bases, leaving 10 bases between the germline ends. The CDR3, as DNA: TGCAGTGCTAGAGTAGCGTTAGGCTACAATGAGCAGTTCTTC. Its translation: CSARVALGYNEQFF.